This TCR beta chain was captured by sequencing in a study of PD-1 blockade in classical Hodgkin lymphoma. Study background: Nivolumab dosing for patients was 3 mg/kg, administered intravenously every 2 weeks.

Repertoires were generated with immunoSEQ multiplex PCR, while TCRdb's copy carries only in-frame clones and drops some. Of 30,000 to 40,000 clones detected, around 90% appear once; the ten largest clones hold about 0.24%. The study's findings and limits: Patients starting nivolumab less than 1 year after ASCT had lower diversity and were excluded from later analyses. Complete responders started with a diversity level that resembled newly diagnosed patients at baseline.

CDR3 length equals 14 residues. Germline V gene sequence: CDR1 ENHRY, CDR2 SYGVKD. Trimming took 6 bases from V and 0 from J, leaving 10 bases between them. Every patient relapsed after autologous stem cell transplantation, and brentuximab vedotin exposure varied. CD4+ T cells were purified from thawed PBMCs by magnetic negative selection. Classifying best responses yielded complete response, partial response or progressive disease. A remark on this clone: Its specificity is unknown.

This receptor was taken from a human donor with classical Hodgkin lymphoma. Sequences were derived from CD4+ T cells from blood, sampled at baseline. This sequence joins TRBV10-3 and TRBJ2-3, with D unresolved. The CDR3 DNA reads TGTGCCATCAGACGCGTAACTAGCACAGATACGCAGTATTTT. This gives the protein CAIRRVTSTDTQYF.